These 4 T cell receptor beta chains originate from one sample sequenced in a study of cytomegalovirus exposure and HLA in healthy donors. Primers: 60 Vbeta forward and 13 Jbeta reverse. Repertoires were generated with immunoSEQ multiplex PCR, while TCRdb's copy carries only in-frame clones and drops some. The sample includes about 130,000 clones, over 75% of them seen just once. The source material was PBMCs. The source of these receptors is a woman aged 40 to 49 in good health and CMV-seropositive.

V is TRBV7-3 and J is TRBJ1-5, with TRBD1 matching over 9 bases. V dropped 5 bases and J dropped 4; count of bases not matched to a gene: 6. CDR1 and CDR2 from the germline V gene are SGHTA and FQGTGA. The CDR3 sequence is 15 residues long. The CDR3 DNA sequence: TGTGCCAGCAGCAAAACAGGGGGCCGGAATCAGCCCCAGCATTTT. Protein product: CASSKTGGRNQPQHF.

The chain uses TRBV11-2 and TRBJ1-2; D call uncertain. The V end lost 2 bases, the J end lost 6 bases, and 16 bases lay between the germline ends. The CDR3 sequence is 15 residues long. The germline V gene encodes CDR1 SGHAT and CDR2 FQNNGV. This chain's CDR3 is CASSLYPGVADGYTF. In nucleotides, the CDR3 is TGTGCCAGCAGCTTATACCCTGGAGTCGCGGATGGCTACACCTTC.

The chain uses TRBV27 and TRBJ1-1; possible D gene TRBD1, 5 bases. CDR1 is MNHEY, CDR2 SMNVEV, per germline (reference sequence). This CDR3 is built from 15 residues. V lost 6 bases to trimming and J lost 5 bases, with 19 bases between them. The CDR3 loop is CASSLRQGSRTEAFF. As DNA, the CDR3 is TGTGCCAGCAGCTTGAGGCAGGGCTCTAGAACTGAAGCTTTCTTT.

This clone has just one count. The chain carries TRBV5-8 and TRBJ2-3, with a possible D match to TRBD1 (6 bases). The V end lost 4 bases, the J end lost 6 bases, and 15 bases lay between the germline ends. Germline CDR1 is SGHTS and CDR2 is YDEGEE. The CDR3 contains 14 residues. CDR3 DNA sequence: TGTGCCAGCAGCCCAAGGGGGATGTACGATACGCAGTATTTT. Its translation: CASSPRGMYDTQYF.